This is a list of T cell receptor beta chains from one sample in a study of response to subunit inactivated influenza vaccine. MiXCR, run by TCRdb on the RT-PCR reads, gives a single entry per CDR3 protein. The sample records hundreds of thousands of distinct CDR3 sequences, about 14% being singletons. Source: PBMCs from blood, taken around 14 days before vaccination. Receptors were obtained from a man over 45 who received an inactivated influenza vaccine. Both conserved end residues are trimmed from each CDR3.

J: TRBJ1-2; V: TRBV20-1; CDR3: SASPGQISYGYT
J: TRBJ2-7; V: TRBV12-3/TRBV12-4; CDR3: ASSLGPPEQY
J: TRBJ2-5; V: TRBV4-1; CDR3: ASSRRTIQETQY
J: TRBJ2-3; V: TRBV14; CDR3: ASSPRRSVADTQY
J: TRBJ2-7; V: TRBV15; CDR3: ATSRARVLDEQY
J: TRBJ1-5; V: TRBV19; CDR3: ASSIFTGNQPQH
J: TRBJ2-3; V: TRBV5-1; CDR3: ASSLVGFAGTDTQY
J: TRBJ1-5; V: TRBV19; CDR3: ASSTRGLSNQPQH
J: TRBJ1-2; V: TRBV20-1; CDR3: SASTPGGYT
J: TRBJ2-7; V: TRBV15; CDR3: ATSRAGYEQY
J: TRBJ2-7; V: TRBV28; CDR3: ASSALGGGSAYEQY
J: TRBJ2-2; V: TRBV15; CDR3: ATSRVGSYTGELF
J: TRBJ2-5; V: TRBV29-1; CDR3: SAQTRSGQETQY
J: TRBJ2-5; V: TRBV6-1; CDR3: ASTPSRTAFQETQY
J: TRBJ1-5; V: TRBV6-2/TRBV6-3; CDR3: ASSYSSRRVNQPQH
J: TRBJ2-1; V: TRBV28; CDR3: ASSSQGSTYNEQF
J: TRBJ1-4; V: TRBV5-1; CDR3: ASSLSGQTGGEKLF
J: TRBJ2-7; V: TRBV7-9; CDR3: ASSQGTSGSFYEQY
J: TRBJ2-2; V: TRBV9; CDR3: ASSVGTGGVGELF
J: TRBJ2-5; V: TRBV12-3/TRBV12-4; CDR3: ASGTGEGPETQY
J: TRBJ1-4; V: TRBV5-1; CDR3: ASASGGHNEKLF
J: TRBJ2-1; V: TRBV5-1; CDR3: ASSVTGTGYNEQF
J: TRBJ2-4; V: TRBV27; CDR3: ASSFTTGYLQY
J: TRBJ2-1; V: TRBV5-1; CDR3: ASSLAPSPNEQF
J: TRBJ2-7; V: TRBV19; CDR3: ASSIPAGPKLYEQY
J: TRBJ2-7; V: TRBV20-1; CDR3: SARDRTGGTYEQY
J: TRBJ1-5; V: TRBV29-1; CDR3: SVGTGTNQPQH
J: TRBJ1-5; V: TRBV15; CDR3: ATSREGQQPQH
J: TRBJ2-1; V: TRBV20-1; CDR3: SARVGQKYNEQF
J: TRBJ2-1; V: TRBV5-1; CDR3: ASSLGLGGAYNEQF
J: TRBJ2-7; V: TRBV28; CDR3: ASSSSGTGGGQY
J: TRBJ1-5; V: TRBV12-3/TRBV12-4; CDR3: ASSTQGASNQPQH
J: TRBJ1-2; V: TRBV20-1; CDR3: SAWTGSYT
J: TRBJ2-7; V: TRBV20-1; CDR3: SARGYRASDEQY
J: TRBJ2-3; V: TRBV5-1; CDR3: ASSRTGTGLADTQY
J: TRBJ2-1; V: TRBV4-2; CDR3: ASSQGTSTSYNEQF
J: TRBJ2-3; V: TRBV20-1; CDR3: SARLAGEGTQY
J: TRBJ1-5; V: TRBV7-2; CDR3: ASSPGQPGQPQH
J: TRBJ1-2; V: TRBV27; CDR3: ASSLRSGSYGYT
J: TRBJ2-1; V: TRBV28; CDR3: ASSSGTSGLYSYNEQF
J: TRBJ2-7; V: TRBV7-3; CDR3: ASSLLLAKSYEQY
J: TRBJ1-1; V: TRBV7-9; CDR3: ASHPPTPNVEAF
J: TRBJ2-5; V: TRBV28; CDR3: ASSRGQGVEETQY
J: TRBJ1-2; V: TRBV4-1; CDR3: ASSQDLGGEGYGYT
J: TRBJ2-5; V: TRBV10-2; CDR3: ASRPGTTKETQY
J: TRBJ2-1; V: TRBV4-1; CDR3: ASSNVAGRYNEQF
J: TRBJ2-7; V: TRBV5-1; CDR3: ASSLVGQGDNEQY
J: TRBJ1-5; V: TRBV7-2; CDR3: ASTLDGRGGNQPQH